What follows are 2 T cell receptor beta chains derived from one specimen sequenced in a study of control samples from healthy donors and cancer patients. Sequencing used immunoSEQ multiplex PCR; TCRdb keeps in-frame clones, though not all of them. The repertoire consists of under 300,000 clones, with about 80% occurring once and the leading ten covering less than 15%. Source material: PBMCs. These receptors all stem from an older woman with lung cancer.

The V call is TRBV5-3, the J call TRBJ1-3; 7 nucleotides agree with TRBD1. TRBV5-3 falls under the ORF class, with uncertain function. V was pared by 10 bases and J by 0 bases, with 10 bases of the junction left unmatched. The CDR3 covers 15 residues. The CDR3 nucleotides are TGTGCCTTCCACACGGGACAGAGCTCTGGAAACACCATATATTTT. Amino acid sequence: CAFHTGQSSGNTIYF.

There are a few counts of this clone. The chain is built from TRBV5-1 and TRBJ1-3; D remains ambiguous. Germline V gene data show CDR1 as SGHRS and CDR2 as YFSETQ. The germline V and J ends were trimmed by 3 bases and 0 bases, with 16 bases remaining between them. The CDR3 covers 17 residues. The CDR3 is CASSSSTPGGSGNTIYF. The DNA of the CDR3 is TGCGCCAGCAGCTCTTCCACCCCTGGTGGCTCTGGAAACACCATATATTTT.